The rows below give T cell receptor beta chains drawn from one sample of a study of T cell repertoires in cytomegalovirus infection. These receptors' targets are unknown. Using its own MiXCR run on the reads, TCRdb lists one record per CDR3 protein. The table includes 200,000 to 250,000 distinct CDR3 sequences, roughly two fifths detected once. Source: CD8+ T cells from cultured PBMCs, taken from culture after CMV antigen stimulation. All receptors derive from a human donor in good health (CMV status not recorded). Some clones in this sample may be carry-over from other donors' samples. Each CDR3 is given with its conserved first and last residue. Fields, in order: V gene, clone size, CDR3 length, J gene, D gene, CDR3 protein, CDR3 DNA. The D gene is left open where the match is weak. Some rows have no size entry. The others give once, few or many, or a class for an expanded clone.

v_call: TRBV27; clone_size: .; cdr3_length: 14; j_call: TRBJ2-3; d_call: .; cdr3_aa: CASRKGLSTDTQYF; cdr3_nt: TGTGCCAGCCGGAAGGGACTTAGCACAGATACGCAGTATTTT
v_call: TRBV24-1; clone_size: .; cdr3_length: 14; j_call: TRBJ2-7; d_call: .; cdr3_aa: CATGPGAHPYEQYF; cdr3_nt: TGTGCCACCGGTCCGGGGGCGCATCCCTACGAGCAGTACTTC
v_call: TRBV19; clone_size: .; cdr3_length: 13; j_call: TRBJ2-1; d_call: .; cdr3_aa: CASTQSSYNEQFF; cdr3_nt: TGTGCCAGTACCCAGTCCTCCTACAATGAGCAGTTCTTC
v_call: TRBV11-2; clone_size: few; cdr3_length: 18; j_call: TRBJ2-3; d_call: .; cdr3_aa: CASSPERTDPSSTDTQYF; cdr3_nt: TGTGCCAGCAGCCCCGAGCGGACGGACCCCTCTAGCACAGATACGCAGTATTTT
v_call: TRBV6-6; clone_size: once; cdr3_length: 15; j_call: TRBJ2-1; d_call: TRBD2; cdr3_aa: CASSYRREGDNEQFF; cdr3_nt: TGTGCCAGCAGTTACCGTCGGGAGGGAGACAATGAGCAGTTCTTC
v_call: TRBV27; clone_size: few; cdr3_length: 11; j_call: TRBJ2-1; d_call: .; cdr3_aa: CASSSSNEQFF; cdr3_nt: TGTGCCAGCAGCTCATCCAATGAGCAGTTCTTC
v_call: TRBV7-4; clone_size: once; cdr3_length: 13; j_call: TRBJ2-1; d_call: .; cdr3_aa: CASSFRLDIEQFF; cdr3_nt: TGTGCCAGCAGCTTTCGACTAGACATTGAGCAGTTCTTC
v_call: TRBV7-8; clone_size: .; cdr3_length: 14; j_call: TRBJ1-5; d_call: .; cdr3_aa: CASSLASGNQPQHF; cdr3_nt: TGTGCCAGCAGCTTAGCGTCGGGAAATCAGCCCCAGCATTTT
v_call: TRBV7-2; clone_size: .; cdr3_length: 18; j_call: TRBJ2-7; d_call: TRBD1; cdr3_aa: CASSLLGWSGTGLYEQYF; cdr3_nt: TGTGCCAGCAGCTTACTCGGTTGGAGCGGGACAGGGTTGTACGAGCAGTACTTC
v_call: TRBV15; clone_size: few; cdr3_length: 18; j_call: TRBJ2-2; d_call: TRBD1; cdr3_aa: CATSSEVLGTANTGELFF; cdr3_nt: TGTGCCACCAGCAGCGAGGTTTTGGGGACAGCTAACACCGGGGAGCTGTTTTTT
v_call: TRBV7-8; clone_size: many; cdr3_length: 19; j_call: TRBJ2-3; d_call: TRBD2; cdr3_aa: CASSISRGGTSGSPDTQYF; cdr3_nt: TGTGCCAGCAGCATTAGTAGGGGAGGGACTAGCGGCAGCCCAGATACGCAGTATTTT
v_call: TRBV6-5; clone_size: .; cdr3_length: 17; j_call: TRBJ2-7; d_call: TRBD2; cdr3_aa: CASSYSFTSETSYEQYF; cdr3_nt: TGTGCCAGCAGTTACTCGTTCACTAGCGAAACTAGCTACGAGCAGTACTTC
v_call: TRBV7-9; clone_size: once; cdr3_length: 15; j_call: TRBJ2-7; d_call: TRBD2; cdr3_aa: CASSLGPAGTYEQYF; cdr3_nt: TGTGCCAGCAGCTTAGGCCCAGCGGGGACCTACGAGCAGTACTTC
v_call: TRBV7-6; clone_size: few; cdr3_length: 15; j_call: TRBJ2-5; d_call: .; cdr3_aa: CASSSGGRHQETQYF; cdr3_nt: TGTGCCAGCAGCTCAGGAGGCCGCCACCAAGAGACCCAGTACTTC
v_call: TRBV7-6; clone_size: few; cdr3_length: 18; j_call: TRBJ1-1; d_call: TRBD1; cdr3_aa: CASSTRLGRDRGLFEAFF; cdr3_nt: TGTGCCAGCAGCACCCGCCTCGGCCGGGACAGGGGACTATTCGAAGCTTTCTTT
v_call: TRBV6-6; clone_size: .; cdr3_length: 16; j_call: TRBJ2-1; d_call: .; cdr3_aa: CASSYSSGVETGEQFF; cdr3_nt: TGTGCCAGCAGTTACTCGTCCGGGGTTGAAACGGGTGAGCAGTTCTTC
v_call: TRBV27; clone_size: .; cdr3_length: 12; j_call: TRBJ2-7; d_call: .; cdr3_aa: CASSLQGGEQYF; cdr3_nt: TGTGCCAGCAGCCTACAGGGAGGCGAGCAGTACTTC
v_call: TRBV29-1; clone_size: .; cdr3_length: 15; j_call: TRBJ2-7; d_call: TRBD2; cdr3_aa: CSVTSGARNFYEQYF; cdr3_nt: TGCAGCGTGACTAGCGGGGCCCGGAATTTCTACGAGCAGTACTTC
v_call: TRBV3-1; clone_size: .; cdr3_length: 16; j_call: TRBJ2-3; d_call: .; cdr3_aa: CASSQVLPVSTDTQYF; cdr3_nt: TGTGCCAGCAGCCAAGTCCTCCCCGTTAGCACAGATACGCAGTATTTT
v_call: TRBV7-3; clone_size: many; cdr3_length: 16; j_call: TRBJ2-2; d_call: .; cdr3_aa: CASSPRDFTNTGELFF; cdr3_nt: TGTGCCAGCAGCCCCCGGGACTTCACGAACACCGGGGAGCTGTTTTTT
v_call: TRBV7-4; clone_size: .; cdr3_length: 12; j_call: TRBJ2-1; d_call: .; cdr3_aa: CASSLTENEQFF; cdr3_nt: TGTGCCAGCAGCTTGACGGAGAATGAGCAGTTCTTC
v_call: TRBV7-2; clone_size: .; cdr3_length: 14; j_call: TRBJ2-3; d_call: .; cdr3_aa: CASSFRVGTDTQYF; cdr3_nt: TGTGCCAGCAGCTTCAGGGTGGGAACAGATACGCAGTATTTT
v_call: TRBV30; clone_size: few; cdr3_length: 14; j_call: TRBJ2-5; d_call: TRBD2; cdr3_aa: CAWSTAGGLETQYF; cdr3_nt: TGTGCCTGGTCAACTGCGGGGGGATTGGAGACCCAGTACTTC
v_call: TRBV6-2/TRBV6-3; clone_size: few; cdr3_length: 17; j_call: TRBJ2-7; d_call: TRBD1; cdr3_aa: CASSYSVGQGANYEQYF; cdr3_nt: TGTGCCAGCAGTTACTCCGTTGGACAGGGGGCAAATTACGAGCAGTACTTC
v_call: TRBV4-1; clone_size: .; cdr3_length: 17; j_call: TRBJ2-1; d_call: TRBD2; cdr3_aa: CASSPMGTSGGYNEQFF; cdr3_nt: TGCGCCAGCAGCCCAATGGGGACTAGCGGGGGGTACAATGAGCAGTTCTTC
v_call: TRBV6-1; clone_size: .; cdr3_length: 14; j_call: TRBJ2-7; d_call: TRBD1; cdr3_aa: CASSQTGGSYEQYF; cdr3_nt: TGTGCCAGCAGCCAGACAGGGGGCTCCTACGAGCAGTACTTC
v_call: TRBV10-3; clone_size: few; cdr3_length: 15; j_call: TRBJ2-5; d_call: TRBD2; cdr3_aa: CAISEASGRAETQYF; cdr3_nt: TGTGCCATCAGTGAAGCTAGCGGGAGGGCAGAGACCCAGTACTTC
v_call: TRBV7-3; clone_size: .; cdr3_length: 13; j_call: TRBJ2-5; d_call: .; cdr3_aa: CASSLWGVETQYF; cdr3_nt: TGTGCCAGCAGCTTATGGGGGGTTGAGACCCAGTACTTC
v_call: TRBV28; clone_size: few; cdr3_length: 13; j_call: TRBJ1-1; d_call: .; cdr3_aa: CASSITGNTEAFF; cdr3_nt: TGTGCCAGCAGTATCACAGGGAACACTGAAGCTTTCTTT
v_call: TRBV7-9; clone_size: few; cdr3_length: 15; j_call: TRBJ1-2; d_call: .; cdr3_aa: CASSLDPGVYYGYTF; cdr3_nt: TGTGCCAGCAGCTTAGATCCAGGCGTCTATTATGGCTACACCTTC